The rows below give T cell receptor beta chains drawn from one sample of a study of blood T cells in healthy people across ages. TCRdb processed the 5' RACE reads anew with MiXCR; each CDR3 protein has one entry. The sample has almost 300,000 distinct CDR3 sequences, roughly 29% seen once. The material sequenced was blood. The receptors come from a woman in her seventies in good health. CDR3s leave out the opening cysteine and the closing phenylalanine or tryptophan. Each record gives: V gene, CDR3 protein.

TRBV6-2/TRBV6-3 | ASSYRPGVDSNQPQH
TRBV7-2 | ASSLVGQKDYGYT
TRBV20-1 | SARARTQPSREIQY
TRBV25-1 | ASSRTGDGYT
TRBV7-2 | ASSTAGGSQMGDTQY
TRBV7-2 | ASSPRARGSLEIQY
TRBV5-1 | ASSPSGQGPDTQY
TRBV11-3 | ASSLERGSDTQY
TRBV7-9 | ASSTIQRAETQY
TRBV28 | ATVLTSGRDHLNYEQY
TRBV6-6 | ASSPLGTSGRKF
TRBV5-1 | ASSFTSGRDGEQF
TRBV6-1 | ASSEAVFSYNEQF
TRBV28 | ASRDSGRSLEQF
TRBV7-9 | ASSPLGSYPVEELF
TRBV12-3/TRBV12-4 | ASSLEGRYTEAF
TRBV29-1 | SVEVGAQETQY
TRBV9 | ASSQSPGLAGLS